What follows are 14 T cell receptor beta chains derived from one specimen sequenced in a study of monozygotic twins with inflammatory bowel disease. TCRdb reprocessed the 5' RACE reads; each CDR3 protein has one entry and no DNA is given. Listed are a few hundred thousand distinct CDR3 sequences; approximately 2.8% falls within the top ten. Material for sequencing was blood. The receptors shown here come from a human donor with ulcerative colitis or Crohn's disease, or a healthy co-twin of an affected twin (not recorded which).

The rearrangement joins TRBV20-1 to TRBJ1-3. CDR3 length: 16 residues. Germline CDR1 is DFQATT and CDR2 is SNEGSKA (reference sequence). CDR3: CSANGPRGLSGNTIYF.

The rearrangement links TRBV5-1 to TRBJ2-5. The germline gives CDR1 SGHRS, CDR2 YFSETQ. This CDR3 has 14 amino acids. The CDR3 protein is CASSFIIPKETQYF.

The chain uses TRBV5-1 and TRBJ2-7. The CDR3 is made up of 13 amino acids. Per germline, CDR1 SGHRS and CDR2 YFSETQ. The CDR3 protein is CASSLARAYGEYF.

This rearrangement joins TRBV20-1 to TRBJ1-5; the D call from TCRdb, TRBD1, cannot be confirmed without DNA. Germline V CDR1 and CDR2: DFQATT, SNEGSKA (reference sequence). This CDR3 has 16 residues. This chain's CDR3 is CSASKGQGAGSQPQHF.

The gene calls are TRBV25-1 and TRBJ2-3; with no DNA, the TCRdb D assignment of TRBD1 cannot be verified. This CDR3 region has 14 residues. Looked up from germline, CDR1 is MGHDK and CDR2 is SYGVNS. The CDR3 loop reads CASSEYGAGDTQYF.

The chain is built from TRBV5-4 and TRBJ2-3; the D call from TCRdb, TRBD1, cannot be confirmed without DNA. The CDR3 runs 14 residues. Germline V gene data show CDR1 as SGHNT and CDR2 as YYREEE (reference sequence). CDR3 amino acids: CASSLGQLTDTQYF. Looking up the rest from reference TRBV5-4 and TRBJ2-3 gives the full variable domain: ETGVTQSPTHLIKTRGQQVTLRCSSQSGHNTVSWYQQALGQGPQFIFQYYREEENGRGNFPPRFSGLQFPNYSSELNVNALELDDSALYLCASSLGQLTDTQYFGPGTRLTVL.

The gene calls are TRBV5-1 and TRBJ1-2; TCRdb calls TRBD1, which cannot be checked without DNA. The germline CDR1 and CDR2 sequences are SGHRS and YFSETQ. This CDR3 spans 14 amino acids. This CDR3 reads CASSWSGQSYGYTF.

This sequence joins TRBV5-1 and TRBJ2-1. This CDR3 is built from 13 residues. CDR1 is SGHRS and CDR2 is YFSETQ in the germline V gene. The CDR3 protein is CASSLAFGAEQFF. The full variable domain, with the rest looked up from reference TRBV5-1 and TRBJ2-1, is KAGVTQTPRYLIKTRGQQVTLSCSPISGHRSVSWYQQTPGQGLQFLFEYFSETQRNKGNFPGRFSGRQFSNSRSEMNVSTLELGDSALYLCASSLAFGAEQFFGPGTRLTVL.

The V and J genes are TRBV18 and TRBJ2-7; there is no DNA to check the TCRdb D call of TRBD2. CDR1 and CDR2 (germline): KGHSH, LQKENI. The CDR3 contains 15 residues. Here the CDR3 reads CASSPSSGQVYEQYF.

The chain joins TRBV18 to TRBJ1-4. Germline lookup yields CDR1 KGHSH and CDR2 LQKENI. The CDR3 length is 13 residues. This chain's CDR3 is CAGSPGLGEKLFF.

J is TRBJ2-7 and V is TRBV11-2; the D call from TCRdb, TRBD2, cannot be confirmed without DNA. The CDR3 is 14 residues long. Germline CDR1 reads SGHAT; CDR2 reads FQNNGV. The CDR3 protein is CASRVAGGSYEQYF. Filled out from reference TRBV11-2 and TRBJ2-7, the complete variable domain reads EAGVAQSPRYKIIEKRQSVAFWCNPISGHATLYWYQQILGQGPKLLIQFQNNGVVDDSQLPKDRFSAERLKGVDSTLKIQPAKLEDSAVYLCASRVAGGSYEQYFGPGTRLTVT.

V usage is TRBV6-5 and J usage is TRBJ1-6; without DNA, the TCRdb call of TRBD1 cannot be checked. The CDR3 is made up of 17 amino acids. CDR1 and CDR2 (germline): MNHEY, SVGAGI. The CDR3 protein is CASSSRGPGQGGSPLHF.

The gene calls are TRBV6-6 and TRBJ2-3; TCRdb lists TRBD2, though no DNA is available to test this call. Germline V gene data show CDR1 as MNHNY and CDR2 as SVGAGI (reference sequence). The CDR3 covers 14 residues. The CDR3 region is CASTKGGARDTQYF.

The rearrangement joins TRBV7-9 to TRBJ1-4. Looked up from germline, CDR1 is SEHNR and CDR2 is FQNEAQ (reference sequence). The CDR3 is 13 residues long. CDR3 in amino acids: CASSLREYEKLFF.